The 24 T cell receptor beta chains below were found in one sample sequenced in a study of T cells in Graves' hyperthyroidism and ophthalmopathy. TCR beta CDR3 regions were amplified from RNA. The HTBI primer set served for first-round RT-PCR of the TCR CDR3. TCRdb reprocessed the multiplex PCR reads via MiXCR and lists one record per CDR3 protein. Altogether 300,000 to 350,000 distinct CDR3 sequences are present, approximately 17% being singletons, with the ten largest covering 33%. Material: blood. The receptors derive from a man aged 25-45 years with Graves' hyperthyroidism.

This clonotype was detected ten times or more. The chain joins TRBV28 to TRBJ2-3, with TRBD2 matching over 7 bases. V lost 6 bases, J lost 5 bases, and 11 bases stayed unmatched. The CDR3 totals 15 residues. CDR1 is MDHEN and CDR2 is SYDVKM in the germline V gene. The CDR3 spells CASSQSGEGGDTQYF. The CDR3 nucleotides are TGTGCCAGCAGCCAGAGCGGGGAGGGAGGAGATACGCAGTATTTT.

This clonotype has at least ten counts. The chain recombines TRBV3-1 with TRBJ2-1; TRBD2 aligns across 8 bases. Trimming cost V 1 base and J 4 bases; bases outside gene matches: 3. There are 15 residues in the CDR3. CDR1 and CDR2 from the germline V gene are LGHDT and YNNKEL (reference sequence). CDR3 DNA sequence: TGTGCCAGCAGCCAAGTTCCGGGGGGGTACAATGAGCAGTTCTTC. It specifies CASSQVPGGYNEQFF.

This chain links TRBV15 with TRBJ2-3; a weak D match, TRBD1 (6 bases). From germline, CDR1 is LNHNV and CDR2 YYDKDF (reference sequence). This CDR3 has 17 amino acids. V gave up 1 base and J gave up 1 base, with 15 bases separating them. Written as DNA, the CDR3 is TGTGCCACCAGCAGAGCTCAGGGGTTTTGGGGCACAGATACGCAGTATTTT. Encoded protein: CATSRAQGFWGTDTQYF.

This clonotype was counted ten times or more. The rearrangement links TRBV28 to TRBJ1-1, with 7 bases aligning to TRBD1. From germline, CDR1 is MDHEN and CDR2 SYDVKM. The CDR3 runs to 12 residues. Trimming removed 4 bases from V and 8 bases from J; junction bases left unmatched: 4. The CDR3 DNA is TGTGCCAGCAGTTCGACAGGGCCCGAAGCTTTCTTT. It is translated as CASSSTGPEAFF.

This clonotype showed up many times. V is TRBV6-2 or TRBV6-3 and J is TRBJ2-1; 7 nucleotides line up with TRBD1. V gave up 7 bases and J gave up 7 bases; unmatched junction bases: 7. The CDR3 consists of 13 residues. From germline, CDR1 is MNHEY and CDR2 SVGEGT. As DNA, the CDR3 is TGTGCCAGCATTACACAGGGGAGTAATGAGCAGTTCTTC. Translated: CASITQGSNEQFF.

The V gene is TRBV6-1, the J gene TRBJ1-5, with TRBD1 identical over 7 bases. Per the germline V gene, CDR1 is MNHNS and CDR2 is SASEGT. The CDR3 contains 13 residues. V lost 7 bases to trimming and J lost 5 bases; unmatched junction nucleotides: 5. This CDR3 reads CASTRDRYQPQHF. The CDR3 nucleotides read TGTGCCAGCACACGGGACAGATATCAGCCCCAGCATTTT.

The CDR3 region is CAIMGGRGQPQHF. The DNA of the CDR3 is TGTGCCATCATGGGGGGGAGGGGTCAGCCCCAGCATTTT. V usage is TRBV10-3 and J usage is TRBJ1-5; D is perhaps TRBD1 (5 bases). The V gene's germline CDR1 is ENHRY and CDR2 SYGVKD. The CDR3 spans 13 residues. V was shortened by 7 bases and J by 6 bases, with 13 bases between the two germline ends.

This clonotype was observed a handful of times. The chain links TRBV19 to TRBJ1-1; no reliable D call. The CDR3 is 14 amino acids. Germline values: CDR1 LNHDA, CDR2 SQIVND (reference sequence). V was trimmed by 3 bases and J by 4 bases, leaving 12 bases between them. The CDR3 nucleotides are TGTGCCAGTAGTATTGCGCTCCGAATCACTGAAGCTTTCTTT. Translated, it gives CASSIALRITEAFF.

The rearrangement joins TRBV7-9 to TRBJ1-1; weak D call: TRBD1 (6 bases). CDR1 SEHNR and CDR2 FQNEAQ come from the germline V gene (reference sequence). V lost 1 base and J 1 base, leaving 7 bases between the germline ends. The CDR3 extends over 14 amino acids. CDR3 amino acids: CASSLEGGNTEAFF. In DNA, the CDR3 is TGTGCCAGCAGCTTAGAGGGGGGGAACACTGAAGCTTTCTTT.

This chain uses TRBV9 with TRBJ1-6, with TRBD1 as a possible D gene (5 bases). The CDR3 has 17 amino acids. Trimming removed 4 bases from V and 2 bases from J, with 16 bases in between. Germline V gene lookup returns CDR1 SGDLS and CDR2 YYNGEE. The CDR3 spells CASSTEEGRPYNSPLHF. The CDR3 DNA is TGTGCCAGCAGCACCGAGGAGGGGCGGCCCTATAATTCACCCCTCCACTTT. The full variable domain, rest sourced from reference TRBV9 and TRBJ1-6, is DSGVTQTPKHLITATGQRVTLRCSPRSGDLSVYWYQQSLDQGLQFLIQYYNGEERAKGNILERFSAQQFPDLHSELNLSSLELGDSALYFCASSTEEGRPYNSPLHFGNGTRLTVT.

This clonotype was counted many times. CDR3 DNA: TGTGCCAGCAGCCAAGGACAGGCTAACACCTTC. Translated: CASSQGQANTF. The V call is TRBV3-1, the J call TRBJ1-2, with D tentatively TRBD1 (6 bases). The CDR3 length is 11 residues. In germline, CDR1 is LGHDT, CDR2 YNNKEL (reference sequence). V was cut by 1 base and J by 12 bases, with 9 bases left in between.

This clonotype is a singleton in its sample. The chain has TRBV7-8 and TRBJ2-7; 8 positions match TRBD1. V was pared by 3 bases and J by 5 bases, with 12 bases of the junction left unmatched. CDR1 and CDR2 (germline): SGHVS, FQNEAQ. CDR3 size: 16 residues. The CDR3 nucleotides are TGTGCCAGCAGCTTCAGACCGGGACAGGAGAATAACGAGCAGTACTTC. Protein sequence: CASSFRPGQENNEQYF. Looking up the rest from reference TRBV7-8 and TRBJ2-7 gives the full variable domain: GAGVSQSPRYKVAKRGQDVALRCDPISGHVSLFWYQQALGQGPEFLTYFQNEAQLDKSGLPSDRFFAERPEGSVSTLKIQRTQQEDSAVYLCASSFRPGQENNEQYFGPGTRLTVT.

This clonotype was seen ten or more times. V gene TRBV19 combines with J gene TRBJ2-1; D might be TRBD2 (5 bases). This CDR3 is built from 15 residues. Germline V gene data show CDR1 as LNHDA and CDR2 as SQIVND (reference sequence). Trimming stripped 6 bases from V and 3 bases from J, with 15 bases between. As DNA, the CDR3 is TGTGCCAGTAGACTTCGAGGGAGAGACTACAATGAGCAGTTCTTC. As protein: CASRLRGRDYNEQFF.

This clonotype was observed at least ten times. V is TRBV27 and J is TRBJ2-1, with 10 nucleotides matching TRBD2. The V gene's germline CDR1 is MNHEY and CDR2 SMNVEV (reference sequence). The CDR3 extends over 15 amino acids. Losses at the gene ends were 5 bases for V and 7 bases for J; bases not matched to a gene: 8. In nucleotides, the CDR3 is TGTGCCAGCAGTCACGTGAGCGGGAGGGTTAATGAGCAGTTCTTC. Translation gives CASSHVSGRVNEQFF.

The table lists this clonotype with many counts. This chain links TRBV30 with TRBJ1-1; D gene uncertain. V dropped 2 bases and J dropped 1 base, with 11 bases sitting between them. Germline V CDR1 and CDR2: GTSNPN, SVGIG (reference sequence). The CDR3 is 14 amino acids. CDR3 sequence: CAWSPLTPNTEAFF. DNA of the CDR3: TGTGCCTGGAGTCCCCTGACACCGAACACTGAAGCTTTCTTT.

This clonotype was picked up many times. The V gene is TRBV3-1, the J gene TRBJ2-7; TRBD2 matches at 11 bases. Per germline, CDR1 LGHDT and CDR2 YNNKEL (reference sequence). V shed 1 base and J 4 bases; nucleotides not matched to a gene: 6. CDR3 length: 16 residues. The CDR3 DNA reads as TGTGCCAGCAGCCAAGCGGGGACTAGCGGATGGTACGAGCAGTACTTC. Its translation is CASSQAGTSGWYEQYF.

Note on this clonotype: A much larger clone is a single base away; this may be a read error. This chain uses TRBV6-2 or TRBV6-3 with TRBJ2-7, with a tentative D call TRBD1 (5 bases). Germline values: CDR1 MNHEY, CDR2 SVGEGT. This CDR3 spans 14 amino acids. Trimming removed 5 bases from V and 2 bases from J, with 13 bases in between. The DNA of the CDR3 is TGTGCCAGCAGTGAAGCAAAACAGGCCTACGAGCAGTACTTC. Its protein is CASSEAKQAYEQYF.

This clonotype was recorded many times. CDR3 in DNA: TGTGCCAGCAGTGAACGAGTGGGCGAGCAGTACTTC. Translating it yields CASSERVGEQYF. The V and J genes are TRBV2 and TRBJ2-7; no reliable D call. This CDR3 comprises 12 residues. The V gene's germline CDR1 is SNHLY and CDR2 FYNNEI. V lost 2 bases to trimming and J lost 6 bases, with 8 bases between them. The whole variable domain, filled in from reference TRBV2 and TRBJ2-7, reads EPEVTQTPSHQVTQMGQEVILRCVPISNHLYFYWYRQILGQKVEFLVSFYNNEISEKSEIFDDQFSVERPDGSNFTLKIRSTKLEDSAMYFCASSERVGEQYFGPGTRLTVT.

This clonotype was detected many times. This sequence joins TRBV10-2 and TRBJ1-4; D is perhaps TRBD1 (6 bases). Germline assignment: CDR1 WSHSY and CDR2 SAAADI. Trimming removed 7 bases at V and 5 bases at J, with 14 bases between. The CDR3 consists of 14 residues. The CDR3 here is CASTLTGGNEKLFF. The CDR3 DNA follows: TGCGCCAGCACTCTGACAGGCGGAAATGAAAAACTGTTTTTT.

This clonotype was found many times. This chain joins TRBV7-9 and TRBJ2-7; 12 bases align to TRBD2. This CDR3 has 15 amino acids. V shed 6 bases and J 3 bases; nucleotides not matched to a gene: 6. Germline CDR1 SEHNR, CDR2 FQNEAQ (reference sequence). The CDR3 region has the DNA TGTGCCAGCAGAGATGGACTAGCGGGATACTACGAGCAGTACTTC. Translation: CASRDGLAGYYEQYF.

This clonotype came up a few times. The rearrangement uses TRBV20-1 and TRBJ1-4; D might be TRBD1 (5 bases). The germline V and J ends were trimmed by 5 bases and 4 bases, with 17 bases remaining between them. The CDR3 runs 15 residues. The germline gives CDR1 DFQATT, CDR2 SNEGSKA (reference sequence). This chain's CDR3 is CSAYLMGQNNEKLFF. Here the CDR3 DNA reads TGCAGTGCTTATCTTATGGGGCAGAATAATGAAAAACTGTTTTTT.

The chain uses TRBV4-2 and TRBJ2-7; D is ambiguous. The V and J ends lost 2 bases and 0 bases respectively, with 11 bases between them. Germline lookup yields CDR1 LGHNA and CDR2 YNFKEQ. This CDR3 has 15 residues. The CDR3 bases are TGTGCCAGCAGCCAATATCGCGGAAGCTCCTACGAGCAGTACTTC. This encodes CASSQYRGSSYEQYF.

This clonotype was seen many times. This chain's CDR3 is CASSSGQGGGNEKLFF. CDR3 nucleotide sequence: TGTGCCAGCAGCTCGGGACAGGGAGGTGGTAATGAAAAACTGTTTTTT. The chain carries TRBV11-3 and TRBJ1-4, with 9 bases that match TRBD1. The CDR3 has 16 amino acids. The germline gives CDR1 SGHNT, CDR2 YENEEA. The junction had 7 bases not matched to a gene; V was cut back by 4 bases and J by 4 bases.

The chain carries TRBV7-8 and TRBJ1-2; 7 positions agree with TRBD1. The trim removed 5 bases at V and 6 bases at J, leaving 12 bases unmatched. The CDR3 has 15 residues. Germline assignment: CDR1 SGHVS and CDR2 FQNEAQ. Written as DNA, the CDR3 is TGTGCCAGCAGCCCTACGAGGGGGCGCTTGGATGGCTACACCTTC. This encodes CASSPTRGRLDGYTF. The full variable domain, completed using reference TRBV7-8 and TRBJ1-2, is GAGVSQSPRYKVAKRGQDVALRCDPISGHVSLFWYQQALGQGPEFLTYFQNEAQLDKSGLPSDRFFAERPEGSVSTLKIQRTQQEDSAVYLCASSPTRGRLDGYTFGSGTRLTVV.